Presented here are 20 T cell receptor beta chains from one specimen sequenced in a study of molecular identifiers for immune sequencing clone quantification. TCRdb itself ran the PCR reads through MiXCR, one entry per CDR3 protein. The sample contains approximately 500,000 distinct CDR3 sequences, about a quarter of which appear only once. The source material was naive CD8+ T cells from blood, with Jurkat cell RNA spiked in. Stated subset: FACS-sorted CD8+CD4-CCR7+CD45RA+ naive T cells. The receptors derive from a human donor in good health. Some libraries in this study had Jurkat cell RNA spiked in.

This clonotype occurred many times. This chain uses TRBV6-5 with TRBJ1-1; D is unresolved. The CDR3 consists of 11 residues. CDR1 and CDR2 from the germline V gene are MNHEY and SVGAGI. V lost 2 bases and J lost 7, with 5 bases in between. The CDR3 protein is CASSYGSEAFF. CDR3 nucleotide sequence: TGTGCCAGCAGTTACGGGAGTGAAGCTTTCTTT.

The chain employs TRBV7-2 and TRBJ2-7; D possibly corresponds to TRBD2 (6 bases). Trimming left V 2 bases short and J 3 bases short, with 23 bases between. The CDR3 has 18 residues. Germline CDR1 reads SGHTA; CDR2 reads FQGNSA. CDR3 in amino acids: CASSLMVLTGEPSYEQYF. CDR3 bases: TGTGCCAGCAGCTTAATGGTCCTAACGGGGGAACCAAGCTACGAGCAGTACTTC.

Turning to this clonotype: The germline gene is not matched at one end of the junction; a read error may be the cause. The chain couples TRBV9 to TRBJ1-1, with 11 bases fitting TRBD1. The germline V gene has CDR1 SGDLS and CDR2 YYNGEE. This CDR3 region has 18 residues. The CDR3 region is CASSKRDRGIQWDTGAFF. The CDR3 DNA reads TGTGCCAGCAGCAAACGGGACAGGGGGATTCAATGGGACACTGGAGCTTTCTTT.

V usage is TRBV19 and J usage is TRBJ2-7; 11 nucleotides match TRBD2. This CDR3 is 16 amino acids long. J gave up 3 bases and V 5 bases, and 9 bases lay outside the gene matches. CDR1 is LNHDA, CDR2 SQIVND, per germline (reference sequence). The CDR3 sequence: CASSVRLAGFVYEQYF. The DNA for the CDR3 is TGTGCCAGTAGTGTGAGACTAGCGGGGTTCGTCTACGAGCAGTACTTC.

The CDR3 region is CASSPPSGSLETQYF. The CDR3 region has the DNA TGTGCCAGCAGTCCCCCCAGCGGGAGCTTGGAGACCCAGTACTTC. This chain uses TRBV12-3 or TRBV12-4 with TRBJ2-5, with TRBD2 identical over 8 bases. This CDR3 region has 15 residues. After removal of 5 bases from V and 5 bases from J, the junction contained 10 bases not matched to a gene.

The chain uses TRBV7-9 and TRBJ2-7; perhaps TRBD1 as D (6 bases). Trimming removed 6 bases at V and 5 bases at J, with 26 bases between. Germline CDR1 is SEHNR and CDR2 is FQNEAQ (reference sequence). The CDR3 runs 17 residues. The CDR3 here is CASRSQPSQGIEDEQYF. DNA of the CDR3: TGTGCCAGCAGATCCCAACCGTCCCAGGGGATAGAGGACGAGCAGTACTTC.

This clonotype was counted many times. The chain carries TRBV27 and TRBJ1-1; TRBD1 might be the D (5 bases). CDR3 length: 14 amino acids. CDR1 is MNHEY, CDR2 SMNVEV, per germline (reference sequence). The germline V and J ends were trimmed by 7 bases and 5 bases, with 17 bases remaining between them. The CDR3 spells CASTRDVSWTEAFF. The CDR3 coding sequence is TGTGCCAGCACCCGGGACGTCAGTTGGACTGAAGCTTTCTTT.

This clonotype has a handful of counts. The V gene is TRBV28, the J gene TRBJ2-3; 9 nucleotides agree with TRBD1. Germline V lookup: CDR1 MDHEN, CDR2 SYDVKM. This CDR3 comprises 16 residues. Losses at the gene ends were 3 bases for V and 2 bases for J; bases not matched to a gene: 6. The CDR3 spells CASSFSWTGDTDTQYF. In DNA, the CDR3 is TGTGCCAGCAGTTTCTCTTGGACAGGGGACACAGATACGCAGTATTTT.

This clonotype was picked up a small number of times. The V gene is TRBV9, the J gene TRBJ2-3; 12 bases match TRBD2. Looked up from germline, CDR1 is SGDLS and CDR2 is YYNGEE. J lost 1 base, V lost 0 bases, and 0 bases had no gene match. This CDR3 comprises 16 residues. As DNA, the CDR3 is TGTGCCAGCAGCGTAGGACTAGCGGGGGGCACAGATACGCAGTATTTT. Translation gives CASSVGLAGGTDTQYF.

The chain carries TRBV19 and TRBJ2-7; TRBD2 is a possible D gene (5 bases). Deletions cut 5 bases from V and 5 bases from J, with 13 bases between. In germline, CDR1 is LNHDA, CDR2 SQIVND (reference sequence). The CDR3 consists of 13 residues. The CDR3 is CASSDPLRDEQYF. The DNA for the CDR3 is TGTGCCAGTAGTGATCCTCTGAGGGACGAGCAGTACTTC.

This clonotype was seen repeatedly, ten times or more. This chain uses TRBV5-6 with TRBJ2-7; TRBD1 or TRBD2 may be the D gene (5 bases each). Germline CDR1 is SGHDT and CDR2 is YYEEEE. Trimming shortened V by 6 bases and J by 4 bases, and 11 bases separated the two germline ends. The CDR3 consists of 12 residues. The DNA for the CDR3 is TGTGCCAGCACAGATGGGGGTTACGAGCAGTACTTC. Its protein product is CASTDGGYEQYF. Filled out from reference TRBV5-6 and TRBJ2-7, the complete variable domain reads DAGVTQSPTHLIKTRGQQVTLRCSPKSGHDTVSWYQQALGQGPQFIFQYYEEEERQRGNFPDRFSGHQFPNYSSELNVNALLLGDSALYLCASTDGGYEQYFGPGTRLTVT.

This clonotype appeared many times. CDR3 residues: CASSVGLTDTQYF. As DNA, the CDR3 is TGTGCCAGCAGCGTAGGACTGACAGATACGCAGTATTTT. The rearrangement uses TRBV9 and TRBJ2-3; no reliable D call. The CDR3 sequence is 13 residues long. Germline CDR1 SGDLS, CDR2 YYNGEE. The V end was cut by 0 bases, the J end by 3 bases, with 5 bases between. The entire variable domain, with the rest obtained from reference TRBV9 and TRBJ2-3, is as follows: DSGVTQTPKHLITATGQRVTLRCSPRSGDLSVYWYQQSLDQGLQFLIQYYNGEERAKGNILERFSAQQFPDLHSELNLSSLELGDSALYFCASSVGLTDTQYFGPGTRLTVL.

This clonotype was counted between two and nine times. The CDR3, as DNA: TGTGCCAGCAGTTTTGGGCTAGCGGGAGTTCGGACAGATACGCAGTATTTT. Amino acids: CASSFGLAGVRTDTQYF. This chain links TRBV28 with TRBJ2-3, with TRBD2 matching 10 bases. Per germline, CDR1 MDHEN and CDR2 SYDVKM. Trimming took 3 bases from V and 3 from J; bases not matched to a gene: 9. The CDR3 length is 17 residues.

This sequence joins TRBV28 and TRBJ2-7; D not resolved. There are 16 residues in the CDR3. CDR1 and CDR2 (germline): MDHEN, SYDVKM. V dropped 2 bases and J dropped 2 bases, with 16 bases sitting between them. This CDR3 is CASSLPEVRSPYEQYF. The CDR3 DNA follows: TGTGCCAGCAGTTTACCCGAGGTTAGGTCTCCCTACGAGCAGTACTTC.

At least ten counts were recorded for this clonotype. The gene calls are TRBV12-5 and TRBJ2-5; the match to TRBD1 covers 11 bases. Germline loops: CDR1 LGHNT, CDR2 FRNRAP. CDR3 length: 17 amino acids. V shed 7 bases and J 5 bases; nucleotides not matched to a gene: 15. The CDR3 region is CASASPLEGQGAETQYF. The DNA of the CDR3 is TGTGCTAGTGCCTCACCCCTGGAAGGACAGGGGGCGGAGACCCAGTACTTC.

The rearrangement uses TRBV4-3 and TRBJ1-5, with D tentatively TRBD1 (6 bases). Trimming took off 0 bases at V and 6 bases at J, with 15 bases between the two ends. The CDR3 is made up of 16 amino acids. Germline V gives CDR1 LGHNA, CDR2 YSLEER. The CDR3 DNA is TGCGCCAGCAGCCAAGATCACAGGGTTGGAGGTCAGCCCCAGCATTTT. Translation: CASSQDHRVGGQPQHF.

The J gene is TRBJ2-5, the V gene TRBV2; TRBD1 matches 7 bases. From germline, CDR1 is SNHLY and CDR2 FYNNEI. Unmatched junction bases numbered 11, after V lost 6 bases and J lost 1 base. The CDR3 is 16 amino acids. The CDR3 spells CASRAGDRVIQETQYF. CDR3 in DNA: TGTGCCAGCAGGGCCGGGGACAGAGTAATCCAAGAGACCCAGTACTTC. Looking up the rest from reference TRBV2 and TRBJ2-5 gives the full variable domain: EPEVTQTPSHQVTQMGQEVILRCVPISNHLYFYWYRQILGQKVEFLVSFYNNEISEKSEIFDDQFSVERPDGSNFTLKIRSTKLEDSAMYFCASRAGDRVIQETQYFGPGTRLLVL.

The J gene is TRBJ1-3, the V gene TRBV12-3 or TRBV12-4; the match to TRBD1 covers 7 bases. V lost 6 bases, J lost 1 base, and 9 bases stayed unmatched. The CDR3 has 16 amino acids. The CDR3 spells CASRQTGLESGNTIYF. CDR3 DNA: TGTGCCAGCAGACAGACAGGGCTCGAGTCTGGAAACACCATATATTTT.

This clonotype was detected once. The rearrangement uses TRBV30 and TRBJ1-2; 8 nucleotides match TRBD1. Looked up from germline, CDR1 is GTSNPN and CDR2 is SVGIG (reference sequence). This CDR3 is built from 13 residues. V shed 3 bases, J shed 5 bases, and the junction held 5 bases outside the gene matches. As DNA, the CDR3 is TGTGCCTGGAGGGACAGGGTTCTTTATGGCTACACCTTC. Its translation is CAWRDRVLYGYTF.

The CDR3 sequence is CASSHRRDTQYF. DNA for the CDR3: TGCGCCAGCAGCCACCGTAGGGATACGCAGTATTTT. This chain joins TRBV4-1 and TRBJ2-3; D gene ambiguous. Germline loops: CDR1 MGHRA, CDR2 YSYEKL. V shed 3 bases and J shed 6 bases, with 7 bases lying between them. CDR3 length: 12 amino acids.